This TCR beta chain was recovered during a study of blood T cell repertoires in COVID-19. Study-level information: Sites across the United States, Italy and Spain contributed samples from acute and convalescent COVID-19.

This clone was counted a single time. Profiled with immunoSEQ multiplex PCR; TCRdb holds only in-frame clones, not every one. The repertoire holds 250,000 to 350,000 clones, with about 83% as singletons. Trimming at V came to 4 bases and at J to 1 base, leaving 7 bases not matched to a gene. This CDR3 comprises 16 residues. The germline CDR1 and CDR2 sequences are MNHEY and SMNVEV (reference sequence). The TCR comes from a woman in her fifties or sixties with acute or convalescent COVID-19. The chain couples TRBV27 to TRBJ2-1; 7 nucleotides line up with TRBD1. The sample taken for sequencing was peripheral blood. The CDR3, as DNA: TGTGCCAGCAGTTCCGACAGGGTCCCTTCCTACAATGAGCAGTTCTTC. This translates into CASSSDRVPSYNEQFF.